This TCR beta chain came from a study of human T cells and chemical hapten exposure. Time point: pre-sensitization, week 0. Sample treatment: therapeutic diphenylcyclopropenone sensitization with weekly scalp DPC. Every patch test was put on after a blood sample was taken. Every donor had alopecia and was 18 to 70 years old; all were suitable for DPC. In germline, CDR1 is ENHRY, CDR2 SYGVKD. This CDR3 has 14 residues. V was pared by 11 bases and J by 7 bases, with 21 bases between. Single cDNA molecules in the library carried unique molecular identifiers attached during preparation. MiXCR was run by TCRdb on the RACE reads, yielding one entry per CDR3 protein. The sample shows over 300,000 distinct CDR3 sequences, 4% to 6% of them seen only once. This clonotype was counted between two and nine times.

This sequence was found in a woman between 45 and 60 years old with alopecia areata. Some clones in this sample may be carry-over from other donors' samples. The source was whole blood, collected in connection with sensitization to the hapten diphenylcyclopropenone (DPC). This rearrangement joins TRBV10-3 to TRBJ2-1, with a weak D call TRBD1 (6 bases). For the CDR3, the DNA is TGTGCCTCGCTAAGCACAGGGATGAGTAATGAGCAGTTCTTC. Encoded protein: CASLSTGMSNEQFF.